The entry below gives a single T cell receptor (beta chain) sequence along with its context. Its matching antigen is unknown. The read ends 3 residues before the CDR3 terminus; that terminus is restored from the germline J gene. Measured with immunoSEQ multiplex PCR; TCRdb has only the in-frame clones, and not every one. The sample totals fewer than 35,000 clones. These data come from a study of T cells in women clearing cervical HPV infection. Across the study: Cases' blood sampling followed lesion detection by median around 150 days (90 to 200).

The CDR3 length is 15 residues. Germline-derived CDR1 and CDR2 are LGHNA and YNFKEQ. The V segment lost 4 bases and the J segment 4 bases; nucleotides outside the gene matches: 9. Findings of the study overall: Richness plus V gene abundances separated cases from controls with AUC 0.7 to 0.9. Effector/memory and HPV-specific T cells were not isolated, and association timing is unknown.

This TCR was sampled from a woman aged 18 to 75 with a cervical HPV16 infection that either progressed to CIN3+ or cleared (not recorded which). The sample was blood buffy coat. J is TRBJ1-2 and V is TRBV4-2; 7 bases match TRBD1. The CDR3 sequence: CASSLRTGGTYGYTF. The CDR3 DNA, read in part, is TGTGCCAGCAGCCTTCGGACAGGTGGTACCTATGGC.